The subject of this entry is one TCR beta chain. This entry is derived from a study of blood T cell repertoires in COVID-19. The method was immunoSEQ multiplex PCR; TCRdb's version includes in-frame clones alone and lacks a portion of them. This sample has 200,000 to 250,000 clones, with around four fifths found just once. In germline, CDR1 is SGHVS, CDR2 FQNEAQ. V was clipped by 9 bases and J by 5 bases, with 32 bases between them. The CDR3 runs 19 residues. This clonotype was obtained from a woman of 80 years or more with COVID-19, enrolled during active disease. Sample: peripheral blood. The chain combines TRBV7-8 with TRBJ2-1, with D perhaps TRBD1 (6 bases). The CDR3 protein is CASSHPGQSFGWGNNEQFF. CDR3 nucleotide sequence: TGTGCCAGTTCCCACCCGGGACAATCCTTCGGTTGGGGGAACAATGAGCAGTTCTTC.